This TCR beta chain was documented in a study of CD4 and CD8 cells across lung adenocarcinoma regions. The CDR3 has 13 residues. Trimming removed 8 bases at V and 0 bases at J, with 10 bases between. Germline CDR1 and CDR2: ENHRY and SYGVKD. TCRdb passed the PCR reads through MiXCR, listing each CDR3 protein once. Altogether 7,500 or so distinct CDR3 sequences are present, 45% to 55% being singletons, with the ten largest covering under 98%. Samples came from patients with localized non-small cell lung adenocarcinoma. Sequenced input: CD8+ T cells from the center of a lung tumor. The TCR was taken from a male donor with lung adenocarcinoma. The CD4 and CD8 labels of this study may be unreliable. This chain connects TRBV10-3 to TRBJ2-5; D may be TRBD1 (6 bases). The CDR3 DNA follows: TGTGCCATCGGGGGCCGTGACCAAGAGACCCAGTACTTC. The encoded protein is CAIGGRDQETQYF.